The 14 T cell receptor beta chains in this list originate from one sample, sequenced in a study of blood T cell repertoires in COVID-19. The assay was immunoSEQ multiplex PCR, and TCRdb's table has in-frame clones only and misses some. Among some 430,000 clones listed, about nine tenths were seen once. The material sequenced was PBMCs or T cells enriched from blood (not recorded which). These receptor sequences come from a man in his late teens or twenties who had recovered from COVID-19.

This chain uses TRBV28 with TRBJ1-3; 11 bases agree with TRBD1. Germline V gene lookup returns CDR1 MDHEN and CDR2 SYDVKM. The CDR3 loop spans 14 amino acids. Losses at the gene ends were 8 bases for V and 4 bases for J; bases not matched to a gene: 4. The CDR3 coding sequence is TGTGCCAGCGGACAGGGGGCGAGGGGAAACACCATATATTTT. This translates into CASGQGARGNTIYF. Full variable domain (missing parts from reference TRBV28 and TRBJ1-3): DVKVTQSSRYLVKRTGEKVFLECVQDMDHENMFWYRQDPGLGLRLIYFSYDVKMKEKGDIPEGYSVSREKKERFSLILESASTNQTSMYLCASGQGARGNTIYFGEGSWLTVV.

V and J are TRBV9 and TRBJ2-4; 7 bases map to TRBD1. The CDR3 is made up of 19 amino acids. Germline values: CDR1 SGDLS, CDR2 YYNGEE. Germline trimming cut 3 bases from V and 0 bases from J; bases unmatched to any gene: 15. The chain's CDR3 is CASSAEGTATSLAKNIQYF. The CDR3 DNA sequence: TGTGCCAGCAGCGCAGAGGGGACAGCAACTTCCCTAGCCAAAAACATTCAGTACTTC.

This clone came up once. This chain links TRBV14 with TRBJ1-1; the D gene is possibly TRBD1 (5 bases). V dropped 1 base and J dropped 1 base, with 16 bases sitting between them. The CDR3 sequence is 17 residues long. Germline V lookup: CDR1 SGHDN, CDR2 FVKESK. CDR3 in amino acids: CASSQGWVNTGNTEAFF. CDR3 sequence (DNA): TGTGCCAGCAGCCAAGGGTGGGTTAATACAGGGAACACTGAAGCTTTCTTT.

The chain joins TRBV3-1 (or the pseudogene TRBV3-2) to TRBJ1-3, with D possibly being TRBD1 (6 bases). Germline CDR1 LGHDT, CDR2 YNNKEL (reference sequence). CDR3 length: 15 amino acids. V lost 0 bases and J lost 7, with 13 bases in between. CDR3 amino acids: CASSQEIQGRNTIYF. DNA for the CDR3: TGTGCCAGCAGCCAAGAAATCCAGGGGCGGAACACCATATATTTT.

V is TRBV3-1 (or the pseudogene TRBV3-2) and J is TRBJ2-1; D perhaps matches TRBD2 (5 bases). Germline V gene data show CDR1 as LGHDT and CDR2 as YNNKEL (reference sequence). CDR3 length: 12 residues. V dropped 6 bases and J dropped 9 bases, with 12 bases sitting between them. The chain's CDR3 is CASSIGGFEQFF. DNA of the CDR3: TGTGCCAGCAGTATAGGAGGCTTTGAGCAGTTCTTC.

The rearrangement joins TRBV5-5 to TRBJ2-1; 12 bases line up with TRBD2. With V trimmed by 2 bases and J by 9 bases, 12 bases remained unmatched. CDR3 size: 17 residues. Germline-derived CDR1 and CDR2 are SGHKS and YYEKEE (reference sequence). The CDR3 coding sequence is TGTGCCAGCAGCTTTCTAGCGGGAGGGCAGCTTGTGTTTGAGCAGTTCTTC. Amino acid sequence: CASSFLAGGQLVFEQFF.

CDR3 protein: CASSDYGQGRATNEKLFF. The DNA for the CDR3 is TGTGCCAGCAGTGATTACGGACAGGGAAGAGCGACTAATGAAAAACTGTTTTTT. The chain couples TRBV6-1 to TRBJ1-4; 8 bases align to TRBD1. The V gene's germline CDR1 is MNHNS and CDR2 SASEGT. V was clipped by 3 bases and J by 2 bases; unmatched bases: 11. This CDR3 comprises 18 residues.

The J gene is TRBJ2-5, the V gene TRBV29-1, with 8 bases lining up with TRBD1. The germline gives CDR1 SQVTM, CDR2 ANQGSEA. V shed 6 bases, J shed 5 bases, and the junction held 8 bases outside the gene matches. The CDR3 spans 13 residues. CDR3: CSVAQGAGETQYF. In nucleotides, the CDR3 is TGCAGCGTCGCCCAGGGGGCGGGCGAGACCCAGTACTTC.

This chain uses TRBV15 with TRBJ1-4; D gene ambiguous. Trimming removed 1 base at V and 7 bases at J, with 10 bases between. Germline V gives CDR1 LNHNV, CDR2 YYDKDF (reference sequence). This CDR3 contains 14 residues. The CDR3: CATSRAGRVEKLFF. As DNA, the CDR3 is TGTGCCACCAGCAGAGCTGGGAGAGTTGAAAAACTGTTTTTT. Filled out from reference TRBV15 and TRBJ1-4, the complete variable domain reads DAMVIQNPRYQVTQFGKPVTLSCSQTLNHNVMYWYQQKSSQAPKLLFHYYDKDFNNEADTPDNFQSRRPNTSFCFLDIRSPGLGDTAMYLCATSRAGRVEKLFFGSGTQLSVL.

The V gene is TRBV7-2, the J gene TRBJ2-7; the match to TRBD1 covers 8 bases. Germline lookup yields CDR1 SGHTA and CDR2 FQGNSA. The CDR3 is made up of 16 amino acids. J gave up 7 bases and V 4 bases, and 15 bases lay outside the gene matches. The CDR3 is CASSYPKTGADREQYF. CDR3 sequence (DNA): TGTGCCAGCAGCTATCCAAAGACAGGGGCGGATCGTGAGCAGTACTTC.

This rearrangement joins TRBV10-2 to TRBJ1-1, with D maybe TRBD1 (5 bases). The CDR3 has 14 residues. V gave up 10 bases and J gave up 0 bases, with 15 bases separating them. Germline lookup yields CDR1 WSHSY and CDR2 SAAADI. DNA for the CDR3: TGCGCCACGCTTGACAGACTCATGAACACTGAAGCTTTCTTT. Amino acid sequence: CATLDRLMNTEAFF.

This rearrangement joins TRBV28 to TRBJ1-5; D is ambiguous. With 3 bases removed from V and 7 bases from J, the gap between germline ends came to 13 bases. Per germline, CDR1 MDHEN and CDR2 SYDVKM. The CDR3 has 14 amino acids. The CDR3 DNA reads TGTGCCAGCAGTTTTGCGGGAGGTGGGCAGCCCCAGCATTTT. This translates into CASSFAGGGQPQHF.

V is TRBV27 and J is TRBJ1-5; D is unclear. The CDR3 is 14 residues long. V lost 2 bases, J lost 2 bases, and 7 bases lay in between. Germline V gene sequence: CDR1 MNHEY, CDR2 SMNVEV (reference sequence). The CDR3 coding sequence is TGTGCCAGCAGTTTAAATTTAGGCAATCAGCCCCAGCATTTT. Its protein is CASSLNLGNQPQHF.

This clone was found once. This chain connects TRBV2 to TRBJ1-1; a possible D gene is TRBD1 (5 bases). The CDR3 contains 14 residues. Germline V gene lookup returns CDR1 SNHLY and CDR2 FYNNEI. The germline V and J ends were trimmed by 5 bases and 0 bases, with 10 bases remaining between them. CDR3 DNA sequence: TGTGCCAGCAGTCCGGACATGGTGAACACTGAAGCTTTCTTT. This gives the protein CASSPDMVNTEAFF.